This entry lists 29 T cell receptor beta chains sequenced from one sample in a study of regulatory T cells in long-lasting Graves disease (dated by TCRdb to about 2021). The library was built by means of multiplex PCR. TCRdb names Illumina HiSeq 4000 as the instrument used. TCR beta libraries were built with iRepertoire HTBI primers and Arm-PCR amplification of CDR3 regions. The public reads were quality trimmed at Q25 with fastp and then assembled into clones with MiXCR by TCRdb, keeping productive beta chains. A single entry per CDR3 protein holds the most common genes and DNA from its merged rows. The table for this sample lists some 490,000 distinct CDR3 sequences; around 12% of them were counted only once. The top ten hold roughly 8.9% of the sample. The label giving this sample's time point can be read as: newly diagnosed GD, antithyroid drugs for less than 3 months. For both TCR sequencing and RNA sequencing, RNA was extracted from PBMCs using TRIzol.

These data were also filed under a second study, of T cells in Graves' hyperthyroidism and ophthalmopathy.

This specimen consisted of peripheral blood mononuclear cells (PBMCs), obtained at new diagnosis, from a patient treated with antithyroid drugs. The receptors here all came from a woman aged 30 to 39 with Graves disease. Donor details come from another sample of the same person, matched by shared clones.

This chain links TRBV10-3 with TRBJ1-5; D is unclear. The CDR3 is 12 residues long. Germline V CDR1 and CDR2: ENHRY, SYGVKD. Trimming removed 8 bases at V and 5 bases at J, with 10 bases between. CDR3 residues: CAIGGRDQPQHF. In DNA, the CDR3 is TGTGCCATCGGAGGCAGAGATCAGCCCCAGCATTTT.

This clonotype was picked up many times. This chain connects TRBV28 to TRBJ2-2, with D possibly TRBD1 on 5 matching bases. There are 18 residues in the CDR3. The germline gives CDR1 MDHEN, CDR2 SYDVKM. V shed 6 bases and J shed 0 bases, with 20 bases lying between them. The CDR3 protein is CASSFGSTVPSNTGELFF. As DNA, the CDR3 is TGTGCCAGCAGCTTCGGCTCGACAGTACCCTCGAACACCGGGGAGCTGTTTTTT.

This clonotype has ten or more counts. This CDR3 reads CASSLGGLAASTDTQYF. CDR3 in DNA: TGTGCCAGCAGCTTAGGTGGACTAGCGGCTAGCACAGATACGCAGTATTTT. V gene TRBV11-3 combines with J gene TRBJ2-3, with 10 bases fitting TRBD2. There are 17 residues in the CDR3. Per the germline V gene, CDR1 is SGHNT and CDR2 is YENEEA. V lost 1 base and J lost 0; bases outside the gene matches: 4.

Comments on this clonotype: Compared with germline, one end of the junction differs, possibly owing to a read error. The chain employs TRBV5-1 and TRBJ2-7; no reliable D call. Germline-derived CDR1 and CDR2 are SGHRS and YFSETQ. The CDR3 has 13 residues. CDR3 loop: CASSLSDRYEQCF. CDR3 DNA sequence: TGCGCCAGCAGCTTATCCGACCGATACGAGCAGTGCTTC.

This clonotype was seen at least ten times. The chain combines TRBV12-3 or TRBV12-4 with TRBJ2-7, with a tentative D call TRBD1 (5 bases). This CDR3 comprises 13 residues. Trimming removed 2 bases at V and 6 bases at J, with 11 bases between. In nucleotides, the CDR3 is TGTGCCAGCAGTTTAAGGCAGGGTGGCGAGCAGTACTTC. Translated: CASSLRQGGEQYF.

Ten or more counts support this clonotype. This chain links TRBV5-1 with TRBJ2-1, with 7 bases matching TRBD2. CDR3 length: 18 residues. The trim removed 1 base at V and 4 bases at J, leaving 14 bases unmatched. Germline loops: CDR1 SGHRS, CDR2 YFSETQ. The CDR3 region has the DNA TGCGCCAGCAGCTTGTTATCCGTGGCGGGAGTAGGGTACAATGAGCAGTTCTTC. Translation gives CASSLLSVAGVGYNEQFF.

This clonotype was recorded a few times. In DNA form, the CDR3 reads TGTGCCAGCAGCTTTAGTCCCCTGGACATTTACAATGAGCAGTTCTTC. Translated: CASSFSPLDIYNEQFF. The chain recombines TRBV7-9 with TRBJ2-1; tentatively, D is TRBD1 (5 bases). There are 16 residues in the CDR3. Germline CDR1 is SEHNR and CDR2 is FQNEAQ (reference sequence). V lost 3 bases to trimming and J lost 4 bases, with 16 bases between them.

This clonotype was observed a few times. The CDR3 is CATALNQGRPEQFF. The CDR3 nucleotides read TGTGCCACCGCCCTGAACCAGGGGCGGCCTGAGCAGTTCTTC. The rearrangement uses TRBV24-1 and TRBJ2-1; perhaps TRBD1 as D (6 bases). The germline gives CDR1 KGHDR, CDR2 SFDVKD. This CDR3 spans 14 amino acids. V shed 9 bases and J shed 9 bases, with 20 bases lying between them.

This clonotype was recorded at least ten times. The chain couples TRBV15 to TRBJ1-5; no firm D call. Trimming removed 0 bases from V and 6 bases from J, with 6 bases in between. The CDR3 covers 13 residues. From germline, CDR1 is LNHNV and CDR2 YYDKDF (reference sequence). This chain's CDR3 is CATSRDNRQPQHF. The CDR3 nucleotides read TGTGCCACCAGCAGAGACAATCGTCAGCCCCAGCATTTT.

This clonotype was recorded at least ten times. The rearrangement joins TRBV7-2 to TRBJ1-2; 7 nucleotides line up with TRBD1. This CDR3 is built from 15 residues. V was pared by 2 bases and J by 0 bases, with 3 bases of the junction left unmatched. Per germline, CDR1 SGHTA and CDR2 FQGNSA. CDR3 region: CASSLSQGANYGYTF. The CDR3 DNA follows: TGTGCCAGCAGCTTATCGCAGGGGGCTAACTATGGCTACACCTTC.

This clonotype was detected many times. The chain is built from TRBV7-8 and TRBJ2-7, with 12 bases aligning to TRBD2. With 0 bases clipped from V and 4 bases from J, the junction kept 10 bases outside the gene matches. Germline CDR1 SGHVS, CDR2 FQNEAQ. The CDR3 spans 18 residues. The chain's CDR3 is CASSLAHRSTSGRYEQYF. The CDR3 DNA follows: TGTGCCAGCAGCTTAGCCCATCGGAGTACTAGCGGGAGGTACGAGCAGTACTTC.

This clonotype came up a few times. J is TRBJ1-2 and V is TRBV7-6; 9 nucleotides align to TRBD1. CDR1 and CDR2 from the germline V gene are SGHVS and FNYEAQ. This CDR3 comprises 17 residues. The trim removed 0 bases at V and 7 bases at J, leaving 12 bases unmatched. CDR3 DNA: TGTGCCAGCAGCTTAGCGGGTGTTGGGACAGGGATCGGTGGCTACACCTTC. Translating it yields CASSLAGVGTGIGGYTF. The full variable domain, its missing parts supplied by reference TRBV7-6 and TRBJ1-2, is GAGVSQSPRYKVTKRGQDVALRCDPISGHVSLYWYRQALGQGPEFLTYFNYEAQQDKSGLPNDRFSAERPEGSISTLTIQRTEQRDSAMYRCASSLAGVGTGIGGYTFGSGTRLTVV.

This clonotype was seen only a few times. This sequence joins TRBV6-5 and TRBJ2-3, with no clear D. Germline lookup yields CDR1 MNHEY and CDR2 SVGAGI. This CDR3 has 14 residues. Deletions cut 2 bases from V and 0 bases from J, with 6 bases between. CDR3 nucleotides: TGTGCCAGCAGTTACGGAGCGAGCACAGATACGCAGTATTTT. Translated: CASSYGASTDTQYF.

This clonotype has a count of ten or more. Here the CDR3 DNA reads TGTGCCAGCAGTGTAACGATGGGGAGCAATCAGCCCCAGCATTTT. It specifies CASSVTMGSNQPQHF. The chain couples TRBV28 to TRBJ1-5; D is unclear. CDR1 MDHEN and CDR2 SYDVKM come from the germline V gene. The CDR3 has 15 residues. V was cut by 5 bases and J by 1 base, with 12 bases left in between.

The V and J genes are TRBV19 and TRBJ2-1; D not resolved. Per germline, CDR1 LNHDA and CDR2 SQIVND (reference sequence). Between the trimmed V and J ends, which lost 4 bases and 0 bases, there was a span of 16 bases. The CDR3 has 17 residues. CDR3: CASSTREATSSYNEQFF. The CDR3 bases are TGTGCCAGTAGTACGCGTGAGGCAACGAGCTCCTACAATGAGCAGTTCTTC. Drawing the rest from reference TRBV19 and TRBJ2-1, the complete variable domain is DGGITQSPKYLFRKEGQNVTLSCEQNLNHDAMYWYRQDPGQGLRLIYYSQIVNDFQKGDIAEGYSVSREKKESFPLTVTSAQKNPTAFYLCASSTREATSSYNEQFFGPGTRLTVL.

For this clonotype: A much larger clone lies a single base off, so this may be a read error. The chain uses TRBV5-1 and TRBJ2-4; D not resolved. The DNA matches TRBJ1-2 better at its end, which makes the J call doubtful. This CDR3 contains 12 residues. Germline values: CDR1 SGHRS, CDR2 YFSETQ. The CDR3 region has the DNA TGCGCCAGCAGCTCAGCCACGAGTGGCTACACCTTC. Its translation: CASSSATSGYTF.

This clonotype appeared a few times. CDR3 sequence reads: CASSQGWVLGNTIYF. The DNA of the CDR3 is TGCGCCAGCAGCCAAGGGTGGGTCCTTGGAAACACCATATATTTT. The chain employs TRBV4-1 and TRBJ1-3; no reliable D call. V was trimmed by 1 base and J by 3 bases, leaving 10 bases between them. CDR1 is MGHRA, CDR2 YSYEKL, per germline. This CDR3 is 15 amino acids long.

In this sample, this clonotype turned up many times. The chain recombines TRBV10-3 with TRBJ2-5; 10 nucleotides align to TRBD1. Germline CDR1 reads ENHRY; CDR2 reads SYGVKD. V trimming: 6 bases; J trimming: 4 bases; junction bases outside the gene matches: 5. This CDR3 has 14 residues. The CDR3 sequence is CAIREDRGLETQYF. The CDR3, as DNA: TGTGCCATCAGAGAAGACAGGGGGCTAGAGACCCAGTACTTC.

This clonotype was recorded many times. The chain combines TRBV11-1 with TRBJ1-2; no clear D gene. The V and J ends lost 1 base and 0 bases respectively, with 9 bases between them. CDR1 is SGHAT and CDR2 is FQDESV in the germline V gene (reference sequence). The CDR3 is made up of 15 amino acids. The CDR3 sequence: CASSLDRQTNYGYTF. CDR3 DNA sequence: TGTGCCAGCAGCTTAGACCGTCAGACTAACTATGGCTACACCTTC.

On this clonotype: The likely explanation is a read error, given a far larger clone one base away. This sequence joins TRBV6-2 or TRBV6-3 and TRBJ2-7; D is possibly TRBD1 or TRBD2 (5 bases each). V lost 6 bases, J lost 7 bases, and 19 bases lay in between. CDR1 is MNHEY and CDR2 is SVGEGT in the germline V gene. The CDR3 sequence is 14 residues long. CDR3 protein: CASRYKLGANEQYF. CDR3 nucleotide sequence: TGTGCCAGCAGATACAAGCTCGGGGCCAATGAGCAGTACTTC.

This clonotype was seen a handful of times. V gene TRBV5-6 combines with J gene TRBJ1-6, with D possibly matching TRBD1 (5 bases). The V end lost 2 bases, the J end lost 10 bases, and 16 bases lay between the germline ends. The CDR3 extends over 15 amino acids. Germline V gives CDR1 SGHDT, CDR2 YYEEEE. In DNA, the CDR3 is TGTGCCAGCAGCTTTGGGTCGGGGCGCGGGTCACCCCTCCACTTT. Its translation: CASSFGSGRGSPLHF.

This clonotype was recorded many times. The gene calls are TRBV4-1 and TRBJ2-5; TRBD2 is a possible D gene (5 bases). Deletions cut 2 bases from V and 1 base from J, with 14 bases between. The CDR3 totals 16 residues. The germline CDR1 and CDR2 sequences are MGHRA and YSYEKL. CDR3 amino acids: CASSQFNPAVQETQYF. The CDR3 bases are TGCGCCAGCAGCCAATTTAATCCAGCGGTCCAAGAGACCCAGTACTTC.

This clonotype has more than one count but fewer than ten. The chain couples TRBV7-2 to TRBJ1-2, with 7 bases lining up with TRBD1. The CDR3 loop spans 13 amino acids. CDR1 and CDR2 from the germline V gene are SGHTA and FQGNSA. The trim removed 3 bases at V and 5 bases at J, leaving 3 bases unmatched. DNA for the CDR3: TGTGCCAGCAGCTTCGACAGGGAATATGGCTACACCTTC. This translates into CASSFDREYGYTF.

V gene TRBV19 combines with J gene TRBJ2-7, with D uncertain. The CDR3 runs 14 residues. Trimming removed 5 bases at V and 4 bases at J, with 15 bases between. CDR1 and CDR2 from the germline V gene are LNHDA and SQIVND (reference sequence). This CDR3 is CASSPGRFHYEQYF. The CDR3 nucleotides read TGTGCCAGTAGTCCAGGCCGATTTCATTACGAGCAGTACTTC.

This chain joins TRBV5-6 and TRBJ1-1; perhaps TRBD1 as D (5 bases). V was shortened by 4 bases and J by 8 bases, with 15 bases between the two germline ends. The CDR3 has 13 amino acids. Per the germline V gene, CDR1 is SGHDT and CDR2 is YYEEEE. In nucleotides, the CDR3 is TGTGCCAGCAGCGTTGGGCCGGGGGGAGAAGCTTTCTTT. This encodes CASSVGPGGEAFF.

This clonotype appeared a few times. The J gene is TRBJ2-2, the V gene TRBV3-1; a weak D match, TRBD2 (5 bases). Germline V gene lookup returns CDR1 LGHDT and CDR2 YNNKEL (reference sequence). The V end lost 3 bases, the J end lost 6 bases, and 8 bases lay between the germline ends. The CDR3 covers 13 residues. This CDR3 is CASSQVGAGELFF. In DNA, the CDR3 is TGTGCCAGCAGCCAGGTGGGAGCCGGGGAGCTGTTTTTT.

This chain connects TRBV7-9 to TRBJ2-1, with D uncertain. CDR3 length: 12 residues. V dropped 5 bases and J dropped 8 bases, with 10 bases sitting between them. Germline CDR1 SEHNR, CDR2 FQNEAQ (reference sequence). In nucleotides, the CDR3 is TGTGCCAGCAGCCCCCTCTGGTATGAGCAGTTCTTC. Translation gives CASSPLWYEQFF.

The chain employs TRBV5-4 and TRBJ2-5, with 10 bases that match TRBD1. Per germline, CDR1 SGHNT and CDR2 YYREEE (reference sequence). CDR3 length: 15 amino acids. The junction had 7 bases not matched to a gene; V was cut back by 3 bases and J by 5 bases. CDR3 coding DNA: TGTGCCAGCAGCTCCCGATGGACAGGGGGGGAGACCCAGTACTTC. This encodes CASSSRWTGGETQYF.

This clonotype has ten or more counts. V usage is TRBV29-1 and J usage is TRBJ1-1, with TRBD1 identical over 9 bases. The J segment lost 6 bases and the V segment lost 6 bases, leaving 11 bases of the junction unmatched. The CDR3 has 14 residues. Germline CDR1 and CDR2: SQVTM and ANQGSEA. CDR3 sequence reads: CSVVYRGRGSEAFF. In DNA form, the CDR3 reads TGCAGCGTCGTTTACAGGGGGCGCGGCTCTGAAGCTTTCTTT. Full variable domain (rest looked up from reference TRBV29-1 and TRBJ1-1): SAVISQKPSRDICQRGTSLTIQCQVDSQVTMMFWYRQQPGQSLTLIATANQGSEATYESGFVIDKFPISRPNLTFSTLTVSNMSPEDSSIYLCSVVYRGRGSEAFFGQGTRLTVV.